The clone carrying this T cell receptor beta chain has ten or more counts. These data originate in a study of T cells after posttransplantation cyclophosphamide. The CDR3 length is 13 residues. With V trimmed by 6 bases and J by 3 bases, 5 bases remained unmatched. The germline V gene encodes CDR1 MDHEN and CDR2 SYDVKM. Sequencing was performed with immunoSEQ multiplex PCR; in TCRdb, only in-frame clones are kept and a portion is missing. The sample was found to contain tens of thousands of clones, and every one recurs. The gene calls are TRBV28 and TRBJ2-7; 7 bases fit TRBD2. The clonotype comes from a man aged 40-50 years in good health, CMV-negative, and a related stem cell transplant donor. Sequencing was carried out using PBMCs. CDR3 nucleotide sequence: TGTGCCAGCAGGGCGGGAGTGGGCTACGAGCAGTACTTC. Translating it yields CASRAGVGYEQYF.